What follows is one TCR beta chain and its context. As originally analysed: Estimates of nucleated cell counts were drawn from the amplification of reference gene primers. Assay: immunoSEQ multiplex PCR; the TCRdb copy retains only in-frame clones and omits some. The V and J calls and clone size were taken over from that table, and D and trimming were inferred from the DNA. The sample has roughly 500,000 clones, about 88% seen once; the top ten hold 7% to 10%. Trimming took off 3 bases at V and 8 bases at J, with 10 bases between the two ends. The V gene's germline CDR1 is KGHSH and CDR2 LQKENI. The CDR3 is 12 amino acids. This entry is derived from a study of blood T cell repertoires in COVID-19. Donors in Cohort 3 counted as recovered after two negative PCRs, clearance, or symptom resolution.

The TCR was taken from a woman in her sixties who had recovered from COVID-19. The chain joins TRBV18 to TRBJ1-1; D is undetermined. Sequenced input: PBMCs or T cells enriched from blood (not recorded which). CDR3 coding DNA: TGTGCCAGCTCACCCGGTTGGCGGGAAGCTTTCTTT. This codes for CASSPGWREAFF.